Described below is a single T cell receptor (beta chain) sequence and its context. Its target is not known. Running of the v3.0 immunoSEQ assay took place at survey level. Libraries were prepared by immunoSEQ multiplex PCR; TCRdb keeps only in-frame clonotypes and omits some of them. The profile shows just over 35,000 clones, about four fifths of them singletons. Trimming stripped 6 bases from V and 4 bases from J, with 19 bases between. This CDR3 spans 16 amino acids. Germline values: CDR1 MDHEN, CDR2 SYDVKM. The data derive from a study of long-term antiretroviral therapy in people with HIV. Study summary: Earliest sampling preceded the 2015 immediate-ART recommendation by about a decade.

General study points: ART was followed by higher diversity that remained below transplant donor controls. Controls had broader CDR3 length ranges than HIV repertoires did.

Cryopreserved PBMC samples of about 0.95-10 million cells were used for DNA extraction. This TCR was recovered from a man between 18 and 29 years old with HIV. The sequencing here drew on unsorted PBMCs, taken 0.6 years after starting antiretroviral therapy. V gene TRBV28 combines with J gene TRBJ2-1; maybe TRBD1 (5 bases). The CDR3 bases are TGTGCCAGCAGATCTACAGGTTTGGGCGAATACAATGAGCAGTTCTTC. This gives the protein CASRSTGLGEYNEQFF.